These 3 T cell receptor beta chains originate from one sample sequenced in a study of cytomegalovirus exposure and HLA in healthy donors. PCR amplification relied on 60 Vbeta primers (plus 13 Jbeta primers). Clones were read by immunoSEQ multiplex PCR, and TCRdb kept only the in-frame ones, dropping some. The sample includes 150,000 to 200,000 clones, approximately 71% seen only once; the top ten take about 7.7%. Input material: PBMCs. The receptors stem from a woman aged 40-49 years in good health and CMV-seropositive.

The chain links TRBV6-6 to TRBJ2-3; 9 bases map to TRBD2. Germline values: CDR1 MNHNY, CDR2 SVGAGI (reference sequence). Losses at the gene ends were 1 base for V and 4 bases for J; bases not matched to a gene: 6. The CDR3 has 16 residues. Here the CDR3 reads CASSYLRGRAPDTQYF. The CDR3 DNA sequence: TGTGCCAGCAGTTACTTGCGCGGGAGGGCCCCAGATACGCAGTATTTT.

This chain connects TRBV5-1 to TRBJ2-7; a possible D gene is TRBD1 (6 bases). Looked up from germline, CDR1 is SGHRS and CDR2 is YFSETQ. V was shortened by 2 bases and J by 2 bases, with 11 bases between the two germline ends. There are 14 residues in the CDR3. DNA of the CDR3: TGCGCCAGCAGCTTACAAACAGGGACCTACGAGCAGTACTTC. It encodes CASSLQTGTYEQYF.

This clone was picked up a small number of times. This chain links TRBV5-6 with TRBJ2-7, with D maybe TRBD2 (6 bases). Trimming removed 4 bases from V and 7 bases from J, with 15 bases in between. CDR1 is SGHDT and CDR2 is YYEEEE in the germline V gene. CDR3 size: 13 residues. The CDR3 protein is CASSGGYSLEQYF. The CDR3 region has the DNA TGTGCCAGCAGCGGGGGGTATTCTTTAGAGCAGTACTTC.